Listed below are T cell receptor beta chains from one sample, sequenced in a study of blood T cell repertoires in COVID-19. The table came from immunoSEQ multiplex PCR; TCRdb's copy has only in-frame clones and leaves some out. Among some 400,000 clones listed, more than 70% were seen once. The sample consisted of peripheral blood. These receptors were obtained from a woman aged 25 to 45 with COVID-19, enrolled during active disease. The conserved cysteine and the conserved F or W are not part of the CDR3 here. Not every row has a clone size; where given, it reads once, few, many or a size class.

clone_size	v_call	j_call	cdr3_aa
few	TRBV20-1	TRBJ1-2	SASSGLNYGYT
NA	TRBV10-3	TRBJ2-3	AASGYTDTQY
NA	TRBV19	TRBJ2-2	ASSIGGTANTGELF
few	TRBV11-2	TRBJ2-1	ASSLGASGSWEQF
NA	TRBV27	TRBJ2-1	ASSLYQGVPYNEQF
NA	TRBV3-1/TRBV3-2	TRBJ2-2	ASSQRNLAGGGTGELF
once	TRBV28	TRBJ1-1	ASSVGQGAF
NA	TRBV10-2	TRBJ2-2	ASRQGVNTGELF
NA	TRBV10-2	TRBJ2-7	ASRITGGIYEQY
NA	TRBV11-2	TRBJ2-7	ASTISAGNSYEQY
NA	TRBV18	TRBJ1-1	ASSLGQDTEAF
NA	TRBV28	TRBJ2-7	ASSSGQGSYEQY
NA	TRBV11-2	TRBJ2-3	ASSLDLQGRTDTQY
once	TRBV27	TRBJ1-2	ASSLYRGNTAGYT
once	TRBV18	TRBJ1-1	ASSRLEGGEAF
once	TRBV19	TRBJ1-2	ASTDYYGYT
NA	TRBV18	TRBJ1-2	ASSPPGSRALDYGYT
NA	TRBV30	TRBJ1-1	AWSRQGAGNTEAF
NA	TRBV9	TRBJ2-7	ASSGRDNPYEQY
NA	TRBV28	TRBJ2-2	ASSPPSGGITGELF
NA	TRBV15	TRBJ1-1	ATSRGQGVGNTEAF
NA	TRBV19	TRBJ2-5	ASSPRWDRGQETQY
NA	TRBV13	TRBJ1-4	ASSLSGISNEKLF
NA	TRBV5-4	TRBJ1-1	ASSTGGAEAF
NA	TRBV6-5	TRBJ2-7	ASSRQGGVQY
NA	TRBV5-4	TRBJ2-6	ASSPESLAGGTGANVLT
NA	TRBV5-4	TRBJ1-3	ASSLGGIPNTIY
NA	TRBV11-2	TRBJ2-7	ASSSYRGPIFPNEQY
NA	TRBV27	TRBJ1-1	ASSLLPLGRTEAF
NA	TRBV7-2	TRBJ2-3	ASSRPDTFQGIDTQY
NA	TRBV2	TRBJ1-5	ASTFRGAQPQH
NA	TRBV5-1	TRBJ1-1	ASSLDINTEAF
NA	TRBV7-9	TRBJ2-2	ASRQGSNTGELF
NA	TRBV24-1	TRBJ1-2	ATSDLRGHGYT
NA	TRBV4-3	TRBJ1-6	ASSQFATADNSPLH
NA	TRBV18	TRBJ1-5	ASSPVQGNQPQH
NA	TRBV28	TRBJ2-1	ASSLFPSGGYNEQF
NA	TRBV28	TRBJ2-3	ASTVSDRGRGTDTQY
once	TRBV5-1	TRBJ1-1	ASRPSTVNTEAF
NA	TRBV6-5	TRBJ2-1	ASRRTRAYNEQF
NA	TRBV29-1	TRBJ1-2	SARTDYGYT
NA	TRBV19	TRBJ2-1	ASSMSGSSYNEQF
NA	TRBV27	TRBJ2-1	ASSFPTRHGEQF
NA	TRBV7-9	TRBJ1-2	ASSILPGQGGNYGYT
NA	TRBV11-2	TRBJ2-7	ASSPFHEQY
NA	TRBV11-2	TRBJ1-2	ASSLEWRGLGYT
NA	TRBV7-9	TRBJ1-5	ASGGGNGQPQH
NA	TRBV28	TRBJ2-2	ASSRSGSTGELF
NA	TRBV5-1	TRBJ2-7	ASSPGRGQGGYEQY
NA	TRBV13	TRBJ2-7	ASSLDGTSYEQY
NA	TRBV19	TRBJ2-7	ASSITSGTGEQY
NA	TRBV3-1/TRBV3-2	TRBJ2-7	ASSQQTGVYEQY
NA	TRBV19	TRBJ2-5	ASSHQGPGGETQY
NA	TRBV7-2	TRBJ2-1	ASSPGLASWGEQF